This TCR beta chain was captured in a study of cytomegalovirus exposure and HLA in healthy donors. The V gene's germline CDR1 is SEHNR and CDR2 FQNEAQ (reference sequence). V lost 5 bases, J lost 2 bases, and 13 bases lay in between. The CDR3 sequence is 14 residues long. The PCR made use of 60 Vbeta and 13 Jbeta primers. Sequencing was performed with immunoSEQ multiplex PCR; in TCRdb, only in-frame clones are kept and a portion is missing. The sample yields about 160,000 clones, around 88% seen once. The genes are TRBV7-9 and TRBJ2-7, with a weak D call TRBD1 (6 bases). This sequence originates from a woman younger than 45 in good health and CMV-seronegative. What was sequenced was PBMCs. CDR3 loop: CASSRDTSTYEQYF. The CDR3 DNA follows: TGTGCCAGCAGCCGGGACACCAGTACCTACGAGCAGTACTTC.